A selection of T cell receptor beta chains follows, all from one sample in a study of blood T cell repertoires in COVID-19. Profiled with immunoSEQ multiplex PCR; TCRdb holds only in-frame clones, not every one. The sample carries around 150,000 clones, around 90% recorded once. The sample comprised peripheral blood. Source of these receptors: an older woman with active or convalescent COVID-19. Both conserved end residues are part of each CDR3. D genes are given only for firm matches. Some rows have no size entry. The others give once, few or many, or a class for an expanded clone.

clone_size j_call d_call v_call cdr3_aa cdr3_nt
NA TRBJ2-1 TRBD1 TRBV12-3/TRBV12-4 CASSTRGRNEQFF TGTGCCAGCAGTACCAGGGGGCGAAATGAGCAGTTCTTC
NA TRBJ2-7 TRBD1 TRBV29-1 CSVEGEQGAGEQYF TGCAGCGTTGAAGGGGAACAGGGGGCGGGCGAGCAGTACTTC
NA TRBJ2-2 NA TRBV7-9 CASSLQGDTGELFF TGTGCCAGCAGCCTACAGGGTGACACCGGGGAGCTGTTTTTT
NA TRBJ1-5 NA TRBV2 CASHLGQGGQPQHF TGTGCCAGCCATTTAGGGCAGGGCGGTCAGCCCCAGCATTTT
NA TRBJ1-3 NA TRBV19 CASSSESGNTIYF TGTGCCAGTAGTTCCGAGTCTGGAAACACCATATATTTT
NA TRBJ1-6 NA TRBV6-5 CASSLLLRGNSPLHF TGTGCCAGCAGCCTCCTACTTAGGGGAAATTCACCCCTCCACTTT
NA TRBJ2-1 NA TRBV19 CAEISDEQFF TGTGCCGAAATATCGGATGAGCAGTTCTTC
NA TRBJ1-5 TRBD1 TRBV7-2 CASSHSQGNAQPQHF TGTGCCAGCAGCCATTCACAGGGGAACGCTCAGCCCCAGCATTTT
NA TRBJ2-1 TRBD2 TRBV3-1/TRBV3-2 CAKRGGSPSSYNEQFF TGTGCCAAACGGGGGGGCTCCCCGAGCTCCTACAATGAGCAGTTCTTC
once TRBJ1-4 NA TRBV19 CASSTSFGTQNEKLFF TGTGCCAGTAGTACCTCCTTCGGGACACAGAATGAAAAACTGTTTTTT
NA TRBJ1-5 TRBD1 TRBV6-2/TRBV6-3 CASSYGSTGSPLNQPQHF TGTGCCAGCAGTTACGGATCGACAGGGAGCCCCCTAAATCAGCCCCAGCATTTT
NA TRBJ1-2 NA TRBV4-3 CASSQGSTRSYGYTF TGCGCCAGCAGCCAAGGTAGTACCAGGTCTTATGGCTACACCTTC
NA TRBJ1-2 TRBD1 TRBV7-8 CASSLGTGASRGYTF TGTGCCAGCAGCTTAGGGACAGGGGCTTCGAGAGGCTACACCTTC
NA TRBJ2-2 TRBD1 TRBV7-8 CASSPGQYTGELFF TGTGCCAGCAGCCCGGGACAGTACACCGGGGAGCTGTTTTTT
NA TRBJ2-1 NA TRBV4-1 CASSPVQGKQFF TGCGCCAGCAGCCCTGTGCAGGGGAAGCAGTTCTTC
NA TRBJ2-3 TRBD2 TRBV13 CASNPGLAGGLVNTQYF TGTGCCAGCAACCCGGGACTAGCGGGGGGGCTCGTAAATACGCAGTATTTT
few TRBJ1-6 TRBD1 TRBV5-4 CASRWTGSNSPLHF TGTGCCAGCAGGTGGACAGGCAGTAATTCACCCCTCCACTTT
once TRBJ2-7 NA TRBV12-3/TRBV12-4 CASRKTAYYEQYF TGTGCCAGCAGGAAGACAGCGTACTACGAGCAGTACTTC
NA TRBJ1-3 TRBD1 TRBV9 CASSALGTALNSGNTIYF TGTGCCAGCAGCGCCCTTGGGACAGCTCTTAACTCTGGAAACACCATATATTTT
NA TRBJ2-7 NA TRBV12-3/TRBV12-4 CASSPHYEQYF TGTGCCAGTTCCCCCCACTACGAGCAGTACTTC
NA TRBJ1-5 TRBD1 TRBV7-9 CASSSSIRGRGWDQPQHF TGTGCCAGCAGCTCATCTATCAGGGGGCGCGGGTGGGATCAGCCCCAGCATTTT
NA TRBJ1-2 NA TRBV5-1 CASSLGGVGNYGYTF TGCGCCAGCAGCTTGGGGGGAGTCGGAAACTATGGCTACACCTTC
few TRBJ1-1 NA TRBV9 CASSVAQRGTEAFF TGTGCCAGCAGCGTGGCCCAAAGGGGTACTGAAGCTTTCTTT
NA TRBJ1-3 TRBD1 TRBV18 CASSPKSSGTAGNTIYF TGTGCCAGCTCACCAAAAAGTAGCGGGACAGCTGGAAACACCATATATTTT
NA TRBJ2-3 TRBD2 TRBV9 CASSVARFPGGARDTQYF TGTGCCAGCAGCGTAGCTCGTTTTCCCGGGGGGGCCAGAGATACGCAGTATTTT
once TRBJ2-7 TRBD1 TRBV7-2 CASSSQTGAYEQYF TGTGCCAGCAGCTCCCAGACAGGGGCCTACGAGCAGTACTTC
NA TRBJ1-2 TRBD1 TRBV6-5 CASSSGTGPGYTF TGTGCCAGCAGTTCCGGGACAGGGCCTGGCTACACCTTC
NA TRBJ2-7 TRBD2 TRBV7-2 CASSLSSGSSYEQYF TGTGCCAGCAGCTTAAGCAGCGGGAGCTCCTACGAGCAGTACTTC
NA TRBJ1-2 NA TRBV27 CASSNYRDSNYGYTF TGTGCCAGCAGCAATTACAGGGATAGTAACTATGGCTACACCTTC
NA TRBJ2-1 NA TRBV19 CASSKGWRGRSTDNEQFF TGTGCCAGTAGTAAGGGTTGGCGGGGCAGATCTACCGACAATGAGCAGTTCTTC
NA TRBJ2-3 NA TRBV4-3 CASSQEEDPTDTQYF TGCGCCAGCAGCCAGGAGGAGGACCCCACAGATACGCAGTATTTT
NA TRBJ1-5 TRBD1 TRBV5-6 CASSETGINQPQHF TGTGCCAGCAGCGAGACAGGGATCAATCAGCCCCAGCATTTT
NA TRBJ2-1 TRBD2 TRBV25-1 CASSDYSGGGNEQFF TGTGCCAGCAGTGATTATAGCGGGGGAGGGAATGAGCAGTTCTTC
NA TRBJ2-7 NA TRBV4-3 CASSQARASYEQYF TGCGCCAGCAGCCAAGCCAGGGCCTCCTACGAGCAGTACTTC
NA TRBJ1-2 NA TRBV5-4 CASSLAGRQAHDTF TGTGCCAGCAGCTTGGCCGGGAGGCAGGCACACGACACCTTC
NA TRBJ2-1 NA TRBV19 CASSMSADNEQFF TGTGCCAGTAGTATGTCAGCGGACAATGAGCAGTTCTTC
NA TRBJ2-3 NA TRBV27 CASSLAPGQGISSTDTQYF TGTGCCAGCAGTTTAGCCCCGGGACAAGGCATTTCTAGCACAGATACGCAGTATTTT
NA TRBJ2-7 TRBD1 TRBV2 CASSKTTGTVSYEQYF TGTGCCAGCAGCAAAACCACCGGGACAGTCTCCTACGAGCAGTACTTC
NA TRBJ2-1 TRBD2 TRBV6-6 CASSLLAGGNYEQFF TGTGCCAGCAGTCTACTAGCGGGGGGTAACTATGAGCAGTTCTTC
NA TRBJ2-2 NA TRBV2 CADQERLATGELFF TGTGCCGATCAAGAGAGGCTGGCCACCGGGGAGCTGTTTTTT
NA TRBJ1-5 NA TRBV7-8 CASSLGARIQYSNQPQHF TGTGCCAGCAGCTTAGGGGCCAGGATCCAATATAGCAATCAGCCCCAGCATTTT
NA TRBJ2-7 TRBD1 TRBV6-1 CASSDSGTGSYEQYF TGTGCCAGCAGTGATTCCGGGACAGGCTCCTACGAGCAGTACTTC
NA TRBJ1-1 TRBD1 TRBV19 CASSTTGMSMNTEAFF TGTGCCAGTAGTACGACAGGGATGAGCATGAACACTGAAGCTTTCTTT
once TRBJ2-7 NA TRBV18 CASSPPRGAYEQYF TGTGCCAGCTCACCACCCCGAGGAGCCTACGAGCAGTACTTC
NA TRBJ2-3 NA TRBV6-2/TRBV6-3 CASSYSFGVAVSTDTQYF TGTGCCAGCAGTTACTCATTCGGAGTAGCGGTCTCAACAGATACGCAGTATTTT
NA TRBJ2-2 TRBD2 TRBV5-4 CASSLGSGGAVGELFF TGTGCCAGCAGCTTGGGGAGCGGGGGGGCCGTCGGGGAGCTGTTTTTT
NA TRBJ1-6 NA TRBV14 CASSQERVTLHF TGTGCCAGCAGCCAAGAGCGGGTTACCCTCCACTTT
NA TRBJ1-4 TRBD1 TRBV6-5 CASSWGTANEKLFF TGTGCCAGCAGTTGGGGGACAGCTAATGAAAAACTGTTTTTT
NA TRBJ2-1 TRBD2 TRBV7-2 CASSTGTSYNEQFF TGTGCCAGCAGCACCGGGACTAGCTACAATGAGCAGTTCTTC
NA TRBJ2-1 NA TRBV6-6 CASSYVGGVYNEQFF TGTGCCAGCAGTTACGTGGGGGGAGTCTACAATGAGCAGTTCTTC
NA TRBJ1-6 NA TRBV11-2 CASSLDQVSLHF TGTGCCAGCAGCTTAGACCAGGTCTCCCTCCACTTT
NA TRBJ2-7 NA TRBV2 CASSAVTLFYEQYF TGTGCCAGCAGTGCGGTAACGCTGTTCTACGAGCAGTACTTC
NA TRBJ2-5 TRBD2 TRBV14 CASSQDPLAVVETQYF TGTGCCAGCAGCCAAGATCCACTAGCGGTAGTCGAGACCCAGTACTTC
NA TRBJ2-7 NA TRBV4-1 CASSTRVELYEQYF TGCGCCAGCAGCACTCGGGTAGAATTGTACGAGCAGTACTTC
NA TRBJ1-4 NA TRBV5-4 CASSLDRREKLFF TGTGCCAGCAGCTTGGACAGACGGGAAAAACTGTTTTTT
NA TRBJ1-1 NA TRBV4-3 CASSQGQEAFF TGCGCCAGCAGCCAAGGCCAAGAGGCTTTCTTT